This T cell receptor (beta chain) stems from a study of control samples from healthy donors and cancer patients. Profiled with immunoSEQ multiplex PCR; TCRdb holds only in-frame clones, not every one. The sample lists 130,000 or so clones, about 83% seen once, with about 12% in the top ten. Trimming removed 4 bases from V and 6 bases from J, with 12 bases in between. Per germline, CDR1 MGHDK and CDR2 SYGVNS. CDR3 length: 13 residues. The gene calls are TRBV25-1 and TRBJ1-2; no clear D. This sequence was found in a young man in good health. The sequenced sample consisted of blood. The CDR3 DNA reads TGTGCCAGCAGTGGAGGACTTCGGAATGGCTACACCTTC. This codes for CASSGGLRNGYTF.